This paragraph reports one TCR beta chain. Germline V gives CDR1 MDHEN, CDR2 SYDVKM. This CDR3 has 15 amino acids. The V end was cut by 5 bases, the J end by 0 bases, with 11 bases between. Amplification used 60 Vbeta primers and 13 Jbeta primers. This table comes from immunoSEQ multiplex PCR, and its TCRdb copy is limited to in-frame clones, with some not included. The profile shows fewer than 250,000 clones, roughly 77% of them singletons. The sample originates from a study of cytomegalovirus exposure and HLA in healthy donors. The origin of this receptor is a woman aged 25 to 39 in good health and CMV-seropositive. This rearrangement joins TRBV28 to TRBJ1-3; TRBD1 might be the D (6 bases). The sample taken for sequencing was PBMCs. CDR3: CASSPGQSSGNTIYF. CDR3 nucleotide sequence: TGTGCCAGCAGTCCGGGACAAAGCTCTGGAAACACCATATATTTT.